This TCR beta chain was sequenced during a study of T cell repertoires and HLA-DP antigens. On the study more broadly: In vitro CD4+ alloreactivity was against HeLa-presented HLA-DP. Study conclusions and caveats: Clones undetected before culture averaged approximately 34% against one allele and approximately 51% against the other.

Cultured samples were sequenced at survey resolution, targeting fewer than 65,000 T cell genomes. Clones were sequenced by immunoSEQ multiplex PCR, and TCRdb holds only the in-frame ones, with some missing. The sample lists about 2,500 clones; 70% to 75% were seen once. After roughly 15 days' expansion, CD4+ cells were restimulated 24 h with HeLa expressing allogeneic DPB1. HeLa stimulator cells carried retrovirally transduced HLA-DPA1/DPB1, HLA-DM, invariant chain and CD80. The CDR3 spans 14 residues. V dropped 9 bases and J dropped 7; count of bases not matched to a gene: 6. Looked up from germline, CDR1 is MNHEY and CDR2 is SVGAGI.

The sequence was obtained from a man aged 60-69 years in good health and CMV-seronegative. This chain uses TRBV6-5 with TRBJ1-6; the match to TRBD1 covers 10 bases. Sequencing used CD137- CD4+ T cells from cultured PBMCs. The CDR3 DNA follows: TGTGCCAGATGGACAGGGGGGTTAAATTCACCCCTCCACTTT. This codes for CARWTGGLNSPLHF.